A selection of T cell receptor beta chains follows, all from one sample in a study of shared clonotypes between healthy human individuals. Some clones are missing from TCRdb's copy, which holds only in-frame ones; the method was immunoSEQ multiplex PCR. The sample lists approximately 500,000 clones, less than 85% occurring once. Source material: PBMCs. These receptors came from a middle-aged woman in good health. Some clones in this sample may be carry-over from other donors' samples. CDR3s include the opening cysteine and the closing phenylalanine or tryptophan.

V gene: TRBV19
J gene: TRBJ2-7
CDR3 protein: CASSPQKDRPYEQYF

V gene: TRBV5-6
J gene: TRBJ1-2
CDR3 protein: CASSSRAGGYGYTF

V gene: TRBV15
J gene: TRBJ1-5
CDR3 protein: CATSRDRGIWQPQHF

V gene: TRBV13
J gene: TRBJ2-1
CDR3 protein: CASSLSLAGRVQFF

V gene: TRBV30
J gene: TRBJ1-2
CDR3 protein: CAWSVSELGGYTF

V gene: TRBV27
J gene: TRBJ2-3
CDR3 protein: CASSLKWATDTQYF

V gene: TRBV14
J gene: TRBJ2-1
CDR3 protein: CASSQEINRGYNEQFF

V gene: TRBV6-1
J gene: TRBJ1-5
CDR3 protein: CASSEWSGGEGHF

V gene: TRBV4-1
J gene: TRBJ2-5
CDR3 protein: CASSQENLAGGLAGRETQYF

V gene: TRBV28
J gene: TRBJ1-2
CDR3 protein: CASSLLTGGYGYTF

V gene: TRBV7-9
J gene: TRBJ2-5
CDR3 protein: CASSLNSGVEETQYF

V gene: TRBV29-1
J gene: TRBJ2-1
CDR3 protein: CSVPDPGRPYNEQFF

V gene: TRBV27
J gene: TRBJ1-1
CDR3 protein: CASSLTGRAEAFF

V gene: TRBV9
J gene: TRBJ2-2
CDR3 protein: CASSVGGRGSIGGELFF

V gene: TRBV5-1
J gene: TRBJ2-5
CDR3 protein: CASSLNVQETQYF

V gene: TRBV7-3
J gene: TRBJ2-2
CDR3 protein: CASSFISGSSGELFF

V gene: TRBV5-1
J gene: TRBJ2-1
CDR3 protein: CASSGGLAGYNEQFF

V gene: TRBV5-6
J gene: TRBJ2-7
CDR3 protein: CASSAGRKSSYEQYF

V gene: TRBV19
J gene: TRBJ1-5
CDR3 protein: CASSMGGAGNQPQHF

V gene: TRBV11-3
J gene: TRBJ2-3
CDR3 protein: CASSLAAADTQYF

V gene: TRBV7-2
J gene: TRBJ1-4
CDR3 protein: CASSLVANPEKLFF

V gene: TRBV2
J gene: TRBJ2-5
CDR3 protein: CASSQLAGIVETQYF

V gene: TRBV7-8
J gene: TRBJ1-2
CDR3 protein: CASSLALQDPWGGYTF

V gene: TRBV7-2
J gene: TRBJ1-4
CDR3 protein: CASSLGGVVEKLFF